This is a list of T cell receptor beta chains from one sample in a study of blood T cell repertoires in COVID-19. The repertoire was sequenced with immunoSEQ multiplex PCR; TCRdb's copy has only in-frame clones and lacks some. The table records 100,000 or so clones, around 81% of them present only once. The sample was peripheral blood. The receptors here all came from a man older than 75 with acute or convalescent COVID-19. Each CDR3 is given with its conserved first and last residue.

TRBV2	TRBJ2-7	CASSEQVTYEQYF
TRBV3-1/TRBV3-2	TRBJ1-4	CASSRQGISNEKLFF
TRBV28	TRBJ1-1	CASSTQGQANTEAFF
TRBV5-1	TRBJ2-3	CASQEIAGTDTQYF
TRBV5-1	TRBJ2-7	CASSLTSGTYEQYF
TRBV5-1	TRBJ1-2	CASSLGPLGQNTNYGYTF
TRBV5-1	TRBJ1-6	CASSLDLGTGGSPLHF
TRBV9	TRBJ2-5	CASTVTGHPEETQYF
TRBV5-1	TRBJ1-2	CASSPGSVNYGYTF
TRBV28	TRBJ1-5	CASSSRQPQHF
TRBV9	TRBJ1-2	CASSVAPTENYGYTF
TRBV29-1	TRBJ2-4	CSVDSDDAKNIQYF
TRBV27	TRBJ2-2	CASKFREDYTGELFF
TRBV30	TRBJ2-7	CAWRALGTVSYEQYF
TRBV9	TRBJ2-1	CASSVRGLEKNEQFF
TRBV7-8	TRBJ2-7	CASSFRQGNSHEQYF
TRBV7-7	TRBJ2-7	CASSLVQDNEQYF
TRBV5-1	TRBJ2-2	CASSSRLAGGANGELFF
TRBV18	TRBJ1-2	CASSDRGDGYTF
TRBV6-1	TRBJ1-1	CATFADRVDTEAFF
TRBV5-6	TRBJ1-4	CASSFWIQAATNEKLFF
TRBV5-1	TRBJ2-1	CASSSLGLAGNEQFF
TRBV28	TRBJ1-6	CASSARTGGNSPLHF
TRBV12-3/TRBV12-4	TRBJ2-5	CASRGGMRETQYF
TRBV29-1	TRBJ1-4	CSVVGPNEKLFF
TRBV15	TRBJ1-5	CATSREIPGGNQPQHF
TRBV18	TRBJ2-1	CASSPRQGRDEQFF
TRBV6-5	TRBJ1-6	CASSYSTFPNSPLHF
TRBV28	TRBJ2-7	CASSFPGQITTYEQYF
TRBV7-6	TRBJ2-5	CASSRGTGVRETQYF
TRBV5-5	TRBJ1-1	CASSYGQGAWNTEAFF
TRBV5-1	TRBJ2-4	CASSTGLADINIQYF
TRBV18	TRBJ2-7	CASSGPSGIGYEQYF
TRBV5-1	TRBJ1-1	CASSPNTGNLNTEAFF
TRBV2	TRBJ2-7	CASSSDRGHEQYF
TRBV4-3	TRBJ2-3	CASSKKLTGTSGFTDTQYF
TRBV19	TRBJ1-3	CASSMRGPSSGNTIYF
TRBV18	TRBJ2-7	CASSPGTLAYEQYF
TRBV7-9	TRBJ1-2	CASSPRGSVSYGYTF
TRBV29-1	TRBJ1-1	CSVVREVGNTEAFF
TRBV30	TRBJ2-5	CAWRLGRQGGETQYF
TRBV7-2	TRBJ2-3	CASSFSRFADTQYF
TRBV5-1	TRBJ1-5	CASSLDAGGGQPQHF
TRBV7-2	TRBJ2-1	CASSLVLAGGPPYNEQFF
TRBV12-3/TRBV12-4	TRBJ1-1	CATGGPLNTEAFF
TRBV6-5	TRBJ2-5	CASSPLSETQYF
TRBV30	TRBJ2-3	CAWSASELTGQYF
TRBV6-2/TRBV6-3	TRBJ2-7	CASSRQGYEQYF
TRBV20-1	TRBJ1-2	CSASLQGYGYTF
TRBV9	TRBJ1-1	CASSLLTAPGTEAFF
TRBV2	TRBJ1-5	CASMRTGGSNQPQHF
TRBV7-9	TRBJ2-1	CASSSRRQGYGEQFF
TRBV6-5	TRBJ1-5	CASRAIASNQPQHF
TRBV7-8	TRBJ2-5	CASSAPGWETQYF
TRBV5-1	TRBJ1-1	CASSPALGQRNTEAFF
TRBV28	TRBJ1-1	CASSHQGDLNTEAFF